This is a list of T cell receptor beta chains from one sample in a study of vaccination and CD4 T cells after COVID-19. The antigens of these receptors remain unknown. One entry per CDR3 protein, called by TCRdb with MiXCR from the PCR reads. The table shows more than 13,000 distinct CDR3 sequences, with roughly 20% occurring only once. Specimen: cultured CD4+ T cells from blood. All receptors come from a human donor with COVID-19. Both conserved end residues are part of each CDR3. Fields, in order: CDR3 length, J gene, V gene, clone size, D gene, CDR3 protein, CDR3 DNA. The D gene is left open where the match is weak. Size is stated for part of the rows, as once, few or many counts, or as a class when the clone is expanded.

CDR3 length: 14
J gene: TRBJ1-5
V gene: TRBV12-5
clone size: -
D gene: -
CDR3 protein: CASALDGVSQPQHF
CDR3 DNA: TGTGCTAGTGCCTTGGACGGGGTGAGTCAGCCCCAGCATTTT

CDR3 length: 18
J gene: TRBJ2-2
V gene: TRBV4-3
clone size: large
D gene: -
CDR3 protein: CASSQDVAGAANTGELFF
CDR3 DNA: TGCGCCAGCAGCCAAGATGTGGCGGGGGCCGCGAACACCGGGGAGCTGTTTTTT

CDR3 length: 14
J gene: TRBJ1-1
V gene: TRBV5-1
clone size: -
D gene: -
CDR3 protein: CASSSLVTNTEAFF
CDR3 DNA: TGCGCCAGCAGCTCATTGGTTACGAACACTGAAGCTTTCTTT

CDR3 length: 14
J gene: TRBJ1-5
V gene: TRBV2
clone size: few
D gene: TRBD1
CDR3 protein: CASTPRTGYQPQHF
CDR3 DNA: TGTGCCAGCACCCCTCGGACAGGCTATCAGCCCCAGCATTTT

CDR3 length: 13
J gene: TRBJ1-2
V gene: TRBV30
clone size: few
D gene: TRBD1
CDR3 protein: CAWGQGGSGGYTF
CDR3 DNA: TGTGCCTGGGGACAGGGGGGTTCGGGCGGCTACACCTTC

CDR3 length: 14
J gene: TRBJ1-2
V gene: TRBV5-1
clone size: -
D gene: TRBD1
CDR3 protein: CASIEGTGGGGYTF
CDR3 DNA: TGCGCCAGCATCGAAGGGACAGGGGGCGGTGGCTACACCTTC

CDR3 length: 14
J gene: TRBJ1-2
V gene: TRBV5-4
clone size: -
D gene: TRBD1
CDR3 protein: CASSARTGVGGYTF
CDR3 DNA: TGTGCCAGCAGCGCGAGGACAGGGGTAGGTGGCTACACCTTC

CDR3 length: 17
J gene: TRBJ2-5
V gene: TRBV27
clone size: -
D gene: TRBD2
CDR3 protein: CASSFRSTSGGGETQYF
CDR3 DNA: TGTGCCAGCAGTTTTCGGTCTACTAGCGGGGGAGGAGAGACCCAGTACTTC

CDR3 length: 14
J gene: TRBJ2-5
V gene: TRBV10-3
clone size: few
D gene: TRBD2
CDR3 protein: CATASGGQQETQYF
CDR3 DNA: TGTGCCACAGCTAGCGGGGGCCAACAAGAGACCCAGTACTTC

CDR3 length: 15
J gene: TRBJ1-4
V gene: TRBV30
clone size: few
D gene: -
CDR3 protein: CAWTSRDISFEKLFF
CDR3 DNA: TGTGCCTGGACTTCCCGGGACATATCTTTTGAAAAACTGTTTTTT

CDR3 length: 17
J gene: TRBJ2-5
V gene: TRBV23-1
clone size: few
D gene: -
CDR3 protein: CASSPSQRGDPLGAQYF
CDR3 DNA: TGCGCCAGCAGCCCATCGCAAAGAGGAGATCCACTAGGGGCCCAGTACTTC

CDR3 length: 16
J gene: TRBJ2-3
V gene: TRBV11-1
clone size: -
D gene: TRBD2
CDR3 protein: CASSLGTSGRPDTQYF
CDR3 DNA: TGTGCCAGCAGCTTAGGAACTAGCGGGCGCCCAGATACGCAGTATTTT

CDR3 length: 14
J gene: TRBJ1-1
V gene: TRBV6-5
clone size: few
D gene: -
CDR3 protein: CASSYSLGGTEAFF
CDR3 DNA: TGTGCCAGCAGTTACTCCCTCGGGGGCACTGAAGCTTTCTTT

CDR3 length: 15
J gene: TRBJ2-1
V gene: TRBV6-5
clone size: -
D gene: -
CDR3 protein: CASSYFIDNYNEQFF
CDR3 DNA: TGTGCCAGCAGTTACTTTATTGACAACTACAATGAGCAGTTCTTC

CDR3 length: 13
J gene: TRBJ2-3
V gene: TRBV11-2
clone size: few
D gene: TRBD1
CDR3 protein: CASSSQGVDTQYF
CDR3 DNA: TGTGCCAGCAGCTCCCAGGGGGTAGATACGCAGTATTTT

CDR3 length: 15
J gene: TRBJ2-4
V gene: TRBV20-1
clone size: -
D gene: -
CDR3 protein: CSARDPVGGRDIQYF
CDR3 DNA: TGCAGTGCTAGAGATCCGGTGGGGGGACGAGACATTCAGTACTTC

CDR3 length: 15
J gene: TRBJ1-1
V gene: TRBV27
clone size: few
D gene: -
CDR3 protein: CASSLLSRGRTEAFF
CDR3 DNA: TGTGCCAGCAGTCTATTATCCAGGGGACGAACTGAAGCTTTCTTT

CDR3 length: 16
J gene: TRBJ1-2
V gene: TRBV7-2
clone size: medium-sized
D gene: TRBD1
CDR3 protein: CASSKPGQGVGYGYTF
CDR3 DNA: TGTGCCAGCAGCAAACCAGGACAGGGTGTAGGCTATGGCTACACCTTC

CDR3 length: 18
J gene: TRBJ2-2
V gene: TRBV24-1
clone size: few
D gene: -
CDR3 protein: CATSEPRWDTSNTGELFF
CDR3 DNA: TGTGCCACCAGTGAGCCCAGGTGGGACACCTCGAACACCGGGGAGCTGTTTTTT

CDR3 length: 17
J gene: TRBJ2-7
V gene: TRBV21-1
clone size: few
D gene: -
CDR3 protein: CASCDSDTLRYDYEQYF
CDR3 DNA: TGTGCCAGCTGTGACAGCGACACTCTGCGCTATGATTACGAGCAGTACTTC

CDR3 length: 12
J gene: TRBJ1-4
V gene: TRBV28
clone size: -
D gene: -
CDR3 protein: CASSLIREGLFF
CDR3 DNA: TGTGCCAGCAGTTTGATCCGGGAGGGACTGTTTTTT

CDR3 length: 15
J gene: TRBJ1-5
V gene: TRBV27
clone size: medium-sized
D gene: TRBD1
CDR3 protein: CASSDIRTGIMSQHF
CDR3 DNA: TGTGCCAGCAGCGACATCCGGACAGGGATAATGTCCCAGCATTTT

CDR3 length: 13
J gene: TRBJ2-7
V gene: TRBV4-1
clone size: few
D gene: -
CDR3 protein: CASSAGSSYEQYF
CDR3 DNA: TGCGCCAGCAGTGCGGGGAGCTCCTACGAGCAGTACTTC

CDR3 length: 13
J gene: TRBJ2-3
V gene: TRBV7-3
clone size: -
D gene: TRBD2
CDR3 protein: CASSSGGAGTQYF
CDR3 DNA: TGTGCCAGCAGCTCCGGGGGGGCAGGTACGCAGTATTTT

CDR3 length: 14
J gene: TRBJ2-5
V gene: TRBV7-2
clone size: few
D gene: TRBD1
CDR3 protein: CASSLGQGVETQYF
CDR3 DNA: TGTGCCAGCAGCCTGGGACAGGGGGTCGAGACCCAGTACTTC

CDR3 length: 15
J gene: TRBJ1-6
V gene: TRBV5-4
clone size: -
D gene: TRBD1
CDR3 protein: CASSLEQGRASPLHF
CDR3 DNA: TGTGCCAGCAGCTTGGAACAGGGGCGCGCTTCACCCCTCCACTTT

CDR3 length: 12
J gene: TRBJ2-7
V gene: TRBV29-1
clone size: few
D gene: -
CDR3 protein: CSVESYSYEQYF
CDR3 DNA: TGCAGCGTTGAATCCTACTCCTACGAGCAGTACTTC

CDR3 length: 16
J gene: TRBJ2-2
V gene: TRBV24-1
clone size: -
D gene: -
CDR3 protein: CATSDLQARGTGELFF
CDR3 DNA: TGTGCCACCAGTGATTTGCAAGCGAGAGGGACCGGGGAGCTGTTTTTT

CDR3 length: 14
J gene: TRBJ1-5
V gene: TRBV30
clone size: few
D gene: -
CDR3 protein: CAWSVMLGNQPQHF
CDR3 DNA: TGTGCCTGGAGTGTAATGTTGGGCAATCAGCCCCAGCATTTT

CDR3 length: 17
J gene: TRBJ2-7
V gene: TRBV6-1
clone size: few
D gene: TRBD2
CDR3 protein: CASSRTSGGALGYEQYF
CDR3 DNA: TGTGCCAGCAGTCGGACTAGCGGGGGGGCCCTCGGCTACGAGCAGTACTTC

CDR3 length: 14
J gene: TRBJ1-6
V gene: TRBV18
clone size: -
D gene: -
CDR3 protein: CASSPYSSPQALHF
CDR3 DNA: TGTGCCAGCTCACCGTACAGTAGTCCGCAGGCCCTCCACTTT

CDR3 length: 14
J gene: TRBJ1-5
V gene: TRBV27
clone size: medium-sized
D gene: -
CDR3 protein: CASSGGYSNQPQHF
CDR3 DNA: TGTGCCAGCAGTGGAGGGTATAGCAATCAGCCCCAGCATTTT

CDR3 length: 14
J gene: TRBJ2-3
V gene: TRBV5-3
clone size: -
D gene: TRBD2
CDR3 protein: CASFLAGITDTQYF
CDR3 DNA: TGTGCCAGCTTCCTAGCGGGAATCACAGATACGCAGTATTTT

CDR3 length: 13
J gene: TRBJ2-7
V gene: TRBV2
clone size: medium-sized
D gene: -
CDR3 protein: CASGGVFEYEQYF
CDR3 DNA: TGTGCCAGCGGCGGGGTGTTTGAATACGAGCAGTACTTC

CDR3 length: 13
J gene: TRBJ1-1
V gene: TRBV6-1
clone size: few
D gene: -
CDR3 protein: CASRPQQVNEAFF
CDR3 DNA: TGTGCCAGCAGACCCCAACAGGTGAATGAAGCTTTCTTT

CDR3 length: 17
J gene: TRBJ2-7
V gene: TRBV28
clone size: -
D gene: -
CDR3 protein: CASSSTPWTVGSYEQYF
CDR3 DNA: TGTGCCAGCAGTTCAACCCCCTGGACAGTGGGATCCTACGAGCAGTACTTC

CDR3 length: 13
J gene: TRBJ2-5
V gene: TRBV28
clone size: few
D gene: TRBD2
CDR3 protein: CASGGGVKETQYF
CDR3 DNA: TGTGCCAGCGGCGGGGGAGTGAAGGAGACCCAGTACTTC

CDR3 length: 14
J gene: TRBJ1-5
V gene: TRBV19
clone size: few
D gene: -
CDR3 protein: CASTWGVGNQPQHF
CDR3 DNA: TGTGCCAGTACCTGGGGGGTGGGCAATCAGCCCCAGCATTTT

CDR3 length: 15
J gene: TRBJ2-5
V gene: TRBV7-2
clone size: -
D gene: TRBD2
CDR3 protein: CASSLTSGPRETQYF
CDR3 DNA: TGTGCCAGCAGCTTGACTAGCGGGCCTCGGGAGACCCAGTACTTC

CDR3 length: 15
J gene: TRBJ2-2
V gene: TRBV25-1
clone size: -
D gene: TRBD1
CDR3 protein: CASRVGTAGTGELFF
CDR3 DNA: TGTGCCAGCAGAGTTGGGACAGCTGGGACCGGGGAGCTGTTTTTT

CDR3 length: 16
J gene: TRBJ1-1
V gene: TRBV6-1
clone size: -
D gene: TRBD1
CDR3 protein: CASRTDTGGPNTEAFF
CDR3 DNA: TGTGCCAGCAGAACGGACACAGGGGGCCCGAACACTGAAGCTTTCTTT

CDR3 length: 12
J gene: TRBJ2-3
V gene: TRBV6-2/TRBV6-3
clone size: -
D gene: -
CDR3 protein: CASSAGTDTQYF
CDR3 DNA: TGTGCCAGCAGTGCGGGCACAGATACGCAGTATTTT

CDR3 length: 14
J gene: TRBJ2-7
V gene: TRBV7-9
clone size: -
D gene: -
CDR3 protein: CASSSQGSSYEQYF
CDR3 DNA: TGTGCCAGCTCCTCGCAGGGTTCCTCCTACGAGCAGTACTTC

CDR3 length: 15
J gene: TRBJ2-1
V gene: TRBV3-1
clone size: -
D gene: TRBD2
CDR3 protein: CASSLGLAGSNEQFF
CDR3 DNA: TGTGCCAGCAGCCTTGGACTAGCGGGGAGCAATGAGCAGTTCTTC

CDR3 length: 15
J gene: TRBJ1-4
V gene: TRBV20-1
clone size: medium-sized
D gene: TRBD1
CDR3 protein: CSARDIRRGWEKLFF
CDR3 DNA: TGCAGTGCTAGAGATATTCGCAGGGGGTGGGAAAAACTGTTTTTT